This entry lists 2 T cell receptor beta chains sequenced from one sample in a study of blood T cell repertoires in COVID-19. Using immunoSEQ multiplex PCR, the repertoire was profiled, and TCRdb retains in-frame clones only, with some absent. The table records fewer than 250,000 clones, just over 85% of them present only once. Sequenced sample: PBMCs or T cells enriched from blood (not recorded which). The source is a woman aged 40-49 years with acute COVID-19.

CDR3 protein: CASRKDRVTEAFF. The CDR3 region has the DNA TGTGCCAGCAGAAAAGACAGGGTAACTGAAGCTTTCTTT. The chain employs TRBV12-3 or TRBV12-4 and TRBJ1-1; 7 nucleotides align to TRBD1. With 6 bases clipped from V and 5 bases from J, the junction kept 6 bases outside the gene matches. The CDR3 runs to 13 residues.

The table lists this clone with a count of one. J is TRBJ1-5 and V is TRBV5-8, with D hard to call. V lost 3 bases to trimming and J lost 4 bases, with 11 bases between them. The CDR3 is 14 residues long. In germline, CDR1 is SGHTS, CDR2 YDEGEE. This chain's CDR3 is CASSSGRGNQPQHF. CDR3 DNA sequence: TGTGCCAGCAGCTCCGGACGGGGAAATCAGCCCCAGCATTTT. Filled out from reference TRBV5-8 and TRBJ1-5, the complete variable domain reads EAGVTQSPTHLIKTRGQQATLRCSPISGHTSVYWYQQALGLGLQFLLWYDEGEERNRGNFPPRFSGRQFPNYSSELNVNALELEDSALYLCASSSGRGNQPQHFGDGTRLSIL.